This T cell receptor beta chain was documented in a study of blood T cell repertoires in COVID-19 (dated by TCRdb to 2018 to 2021). Regarding the research as a whole: Samples covering the acute and convalescent phases of COVID-19 were provided by collaborators in the United States, Italy and Spain. Where available, HLA class I and class II types were taken from metadata supplied by the sample provider and were not determined by assay-based typing. Sample metadata almost always included a de-identified subject ID, COVID-19 status, age in years and sex. The prospective study material was composed of cDNA or gDNA derived from T cells, B-cell-depleted T cells, or PBMCs. The repertoires were made available in a free public database intended to serve as a resource for research on the immune response to SARS-CoV-2. Samples were obtained from the ongoing ImmuneRACE study (first 160 participants) and from some 1,200 subjects provided by 6 global collaborators. Subjects who had been exposed to COVID-19, were actively infected with it, or had recovered from it provided the deeply sampled blood TCRbeta repertoires that made up the dataset. The study at large found these results: The amount of clinical and demographic metadata varied by source and participant and was provided uncurated.

In regard to this clone: The clone's antigen remains unknown. Base qualities are missing; no much larger clone stands one base away. The same CDR3 also results from other DNA sequences found in this sample.

The immunoSEQ Assay, a bias-controlled multiplex PCR, was used to amplify TCRbeta CDR3 regions from genomic DNA. In the original analysis: Nucleated cell counts per sample were estimated from amplification of reference gene primers within the assay. To quantify the absolute abundance of each unique TCRbeta CDR3 rearrangement, sequence reads were collapsed and filtered. For each sample, productive Simpson clonality was calculated by taking the square root of Simpson's diversity index across productive rearrangements. TCRdb re-hosts the immuneACCESS table, in-frame sequences only. Its copies lack some clones; in the studies checked, an unresolved V gene accounts for under half of them, and the cause for the rest is not known. V and J calls and clone size are as listed in that table; D and trimming were resolved from the DNA. The sample contains 150,000 to 200,000 clones, approximately 78% of them found a single time. Roughly a sixth of the sample is held by the ten biggest clonotypes.

Between the V and J ends, shortened by 6 bases and 4 bases respectively, the junction contains 12 bases. CDR1 and CDR2, per the germline V gene, are MDHEN and SYDVKM. Including the terminal cysteine and phenylalanine, the CDR3 comprises 13 residues. The retained sequence is limited to the CDR3, 39 bases, with the frame set at the first base. In the prospective study, participants were 18 to 89 years old, resided in about two dozen geographic areas of the United States, and were enrolled through a virtual design. Cohort assignment in the prospective study relied on participant-reported clinical history from a screening survey and a study questionnaire. For ImmuneRACE Cohort 3, a participant was defined as recovered based on two consecutive negative NP/OP PCR tests, clearance by a healthcare professional, or resolution of symptoms. In the prospective study, mobile phlebotomists collected whole blood, serum and a nasopharyngeal or oropharyngeal swab from each participant. Prospective study participants could optionally give additional blood draws and questionnaires over an approximately 2-month period. Before DNA extraction, prospective study blood samples were shipped either frozen or at room temperature.

The receptor chain draws on TRBV28 and TRBJ1-2; the D gene is perhaps TRBD1, from 5 matching bases. The sequenced sample was PBMCs or T cells enriched from blood (not recorded which). This clonotype originated in a woman between 45 and 60 years old who had recovered from COVID-19. This receptor carries the CDR3 CASSLGGGYGYTF. Read as DNA, the sequence is TGTGCCAGCAGCCTCGGGGGAGGCTATGGCTACACCTTC.